Listed here is a single TCR beta chain. Its antigen is unidentified. Libraries used 5'RACE template switching adding universal primer site and UMIs. TCRdb re-called the 5' RACE reads, yielding one record per CDR3 amino acid sequence without DNA. In total, the table holds about 460,000 distinct CDR3 sequences. CDR3 size: 12 residues. Looked up from germline, CDR1 is ENHRY and CDR2 is SYGVKD. The data were obtained in a study of T cells expressing NK-cell markers. Study findings and constraints: Evidence did not settle whether expanded NKG2C+ T cell clones targeted HCMV. The leading position in the CD3+CD56-NKG2C+ fraction of four donors also went to these clonotypes.

The sample comprised blood T cells: a sorted CD56 or NKG2C T cell subset, CD4+ or CD8+ T cells, or bulk PBMC T cells (not recorded which). This TCR was sampled from a woman in her 50s in good health. The chain couples TRBV10-3 to TRBJ2-1. The CDR3 sequence: CAISGSTNEQFF.